The 8 T cell receptor beta chains below were found in one sample sequenced in a study of CD8 T cells in Susac syndrome. With random hexamers, roughly 0.45 to 1 ug RNA was reverse transcribed. One entry per CDR3 protein results from TCRdb running MiXCR on the immunoSEQ multiplex PCR reads. The data hold hundreds of thousands of distinct CDR3 sequences, with more than 85% observed a single time. The sequencing sample was made of CD8+ T cells from PBMCs. The receptors shown here come from a human donor with multiple sclerosis.

J is TRBJ2-1 and V is TRBV9; 8 bases line up with TRBD1. Germline CDR1 SGDLS, CDR2 YYNGEE. The CDR3 runs 16 residues. Losses at the gene ends were 1 base for V and 5 bases for J; bases not matched to a gene: 8. CDR3: CASSVPTGAPHNEQFF. CDR3 bases: TGTGCCAGCAGCGTACCGACAGGGGCCCCCCACAATGAGCAGTTCTTC.

The chain uses TRBV12-3 or TRBV12-4 and TRBJ2-1; D is possibly TRBD1 (5 bases). Trimming removed 4 bases at V and 8 bases at J, with 12 bases between. This CDR3 has 13 residues. The CDR3 here is CASSYTGRYEQFF. The CDR3 bases are TGTGCCAGCAGTTATACAGGCAGGTATGAGCAGTTCTTC.

The chain links TRBV13 to TRBJ2-6; D ambiguous. V lost 1 base to trimming and J lost 0 bases, with 7 bases between them. CDR3 length: 16 amino acids. Germline CDR1 and CDR2: PRHDT and FYEKMQ (reference sequence). The CDR3 DNA reads TGTGCCAGCAGCTTAGCTCACAACTCTGGGGCCAACGTCCTGACTTTC. This gives the protein CASSLAHNSGANVLTF. Filled out from reference TRBV13 and TRBJ2-6, the complete variable domain reads AAGVIQSPRHLIKEKRETATLKCYPIPRHDTVYWYQQGPGQDPQFLISFYEKMQSDKGSIPDRFSAQQFSDYHSELNMSSLELGDSALYFCASSLAHNSGANVLTFGAGSRLTVL.

J is TRBJ2-1 and V is TRBV19, with 7 bases that match TRBD2. Germline V gene sequence: CDR1 LNHDA, CDR2 SQIVND (reference sequence). V was pared by 0 bases and J by 5 bases, with 10 bases of the junction left unmatched. The length of the CDR3 is 17 residues. The CDR3 DNA follows: TGTGCCAGTAGTATAGATCGGGGGGACCACGGGGACAATGAGCAGTTCTTC. Residues: CASSIDRGDHGDNEQFF.

The chain joins TRBV6-2 or TRBV6-3 to TRBJ2-7; 7 bases agree with TRBD1. This CDR3 is 17 amino acids long. The V gene end was trimmed by 4 bases and the J gene end by 0 bases; junction bases not matched to a gene: 12. Looked up from germline, CDR1 is MNHEY and CDR2 is SVGEGT. Written as DNA, the CDR3 is TGTGCCAGCAGTTCTTTACGACTAAGGGACAGCTCCTACGAGCAGTACTTC. Amino acid sequence: CASSSLRLRDSSYEQYF.

This clonotype was seen once. J is TRBJ1-1 and V is TRBV9; no reliable D call. Per the germline V gene, CDR1 is SGDLS and CDR2 is YYNGEE. The CDR3 spans 15 residues. V dropped 0 bases and J dropped 1 base, with 10 bases sitting between them. The CDR3 coding sequence is TGTGCCAGCAGCGTAGGAGGACTAGGGAACACTGAAGCTTTCTTT. This gives the protein CASSVGGLGNTEAFF.

The genes are TRBV4-1 and TRBJ1-2; the D is unclear. V lost 1 base to trimming and J lost 0 bases, with 9 bases between them. Germline V gene sequence: CDR1 MGHRA, CDR2 YSYEKL. The CDR3 is 15 residues long. CDR3 coding DNA: TGCGCCAGCAGCCAAGGACGGATAGCTAACTATGGCTACACCTTC. This codes for CASSQGRIANYGYTF.

The chain couples TRBV7-9 to TRBJ2-7; TRBD2 is a possible D gene (5 bases). Trimming stripped 5 bases from V and 2 bases from J, with 16 bases between. CDR3 size: 15 residues. The germline V gene has CDR1 SEHNR and CDR2 FQNEAQ (reference sequence). The CDR3 loop is CASSASLAGAYEQYF. CDR3 in DNA: TGTGCCAGCAGCGCCTCCTTGGCGGGCGCCTACGAGCAGTACTTC.